These 7 T cell receptor beta chains were sequenced from one sample in a study of CD8 T cells in ankylosing spondylitis. TCRdb fed the 5' RACE reads into MiXCR, producing one record per CDR3 protein. This sample has roughly 150,000 distinct CDR3 sequences, with about 6.7% found just once. Sequenced input: blood, either unsorted or a sorted T cell fraction (not recorded which). These receptors were collected from a female donor with ankylosing spondylitis or in good health (not recorded which).

The table lists this clonotype with many counts. The chain recombines TRBV12-3 or TRBV12-4 with TRBJ1-2; D unclear. The V and J ends lost 6 bases and 0 bases respectively, with 8 bases between them. The CDR3 totals 13 residues. The CDR3 region has the DNA TGTGCCAGCAGGCAGAGAACTAACTATGGCTACACCTTC. Its protein is CASRQRTNYGYTF.

This clonotype was recorded a few times. V is TRBV20-1 and J is TRBJ2-7; perhaps TRBD2 as D (5 bases). Germline values: CDR1 DFQATT, CDR2 SNEGSKA (reference sequence). The CDR3 covers 11 residues. With 5 bases removed from V and 5 bases from J, the gap between germline ends came to 10 bases. The CDR3 loop is CSASGSNEQYF. The CDR3 bases are TGCAGTGCTTCGGGGTCTAACGAGCAGTACTTC.

This clonotype showed up many times. V is TRBV6-1 and J is TRBJ1-1; D is unclear. V shed 4 bases and J shed 3 bases, with 15 bases lying between them. The CDR3 length is 15 residues. CDR1 is MNHNS, CDR2 SASEGT, per germline. The CDR3 spells CASSAPRGIDTEAFF. Here the CDR3 DNA reads TGTGCCAGCAGTGCCCCTCGAGGGATTGACACTGAAGCTTTCTTT.

This clonotype has at least ten counts. The chain combines TRBV3-1 with TRBJ1-4; 9 bases match TRBD1. Trimming at V came to 0 bases and at J to 2 bases, leaving 4 bases not matched to a gene. The germline CDR1 and CDR2 sequences are LGHDT and YNNKEL (reference sequence). The CDR3 extends over 17 amino acids. The DNA for the CDR3 is TGTGCCAGCAGCCAAGAAGGGACAGGGATCACTAATGAAAAACTGTTTTTT. Translating it yields CASSQEGTGITNEKLFF.

The chain carries TRBV25-1 and TRBJ2-2; 12 bases are a match to TRBD2. The length of the CDR3 is 15 residues. Looked up from germline, CDR1 is MGHDK and CDR2 is SYGVNS. J was trimmed by 5 bases and V by 7 bases; bases with no gene match: 5. The CDR3 protein is CASTTLAGGTGELFF. In DNA form, the CDR3 reads TGTGCCAGCACCACTCTAGCGGGGGGGACCGGGGAGCTGTTTTTT.

This clonotype has a count of ten or more. The chain is built from TRBV20-1 and TRBJ1-1, with D possibly being TRBD1 (5 bases). The CDR3 is 14 amino acids. V was pared by 6 bases and J by 4 bases, with 18 bases between. The germline gives CDR1 DFQATT, CDR2 SNEGSKA (reference sequence). CDR3 in DNA: TGCAGTGCAGATTCGGGGGGAGGTTTCACTGAAGCTTTCTTT. Protein: CSADSGGGFTEAFF.

This clonotype was counted ten times or more. The chain has TRBV20-1 and TRBJ1-5, with 9 bases that match TRBD1. Germline loops: CDR1 DFQATT, CDR2 SNEGSKA (reference sequence). CDR3 length equals 14 residues. V lost 6 bases, J lost 1 base, and 4 bases stayed unmatched. The CDR3 loop is CSARTGASNQPQHF. Written as DNA, the CDR3 is TGCAGTGCCCGGACAGGGGCGAGCAATCAGCCCCAGCATTTT.